This T cell receptor (beta chain) came from a study of neurological immune-mediated disorders. Study context: Multiple sclerosis patients numbered roughly 35, of whom approximately 31 were relapsing-remitting and 3 secondary progressive.

Germline V gives CDR1 SEHNR, CDR2 FQNEAQ (reference sequence). The CDR3 totals 11 residues. Many counts were recorded for this clonotype. Its matching antigen is unknown. The junction does not match germline at one end; this may be a read error. TCRdb itself ran the 5' RACE reads through MiXCR, one entry per CDR3 protein. The sample has about 88,000 distinct CDR3 sequences; 3% to 4.5% are singletons. Findings and caveats of the study: Multiple sclerosis, the disease with the least TCR clonal expansion, fell below healthy controls, whereas HTLV-1-associated myelopathy showed the most.

The V gene is TRBV7-9, the J gene TRBJ1-2; D gene unclear. The receptor's source is a woman aged 18-29 years with multiple sclerosis. Sequencing was done on a sample of PBMCs. Here the CDR3 DNA reads TGTGCCAGCAGCTTCAACTACGCCCTCTACTTC. As protein: CASSFNYALYF.